Each of the 20 T cell receptor beta chains below was sequenced from the same sample in a study of beta chain features in type 1 diabetes. Investigators reverse transcribed all isolated RNA, so they sequenced expressed TCRB transcripts. This table comes from immunoSEQ multiplex PCR, and its TCRdb copy is limited to in-frame clones, with some not included. Of some 400,000 clones detected, over 12% appear once; the ten largest clones hold roughly 0.019%. Sequencing used naive CD4+ T cells from blood. Receptor source: a young woman in good health.

The chain recombines TRBV9 with TRBJ2-7; TRBD2 is a possible D gene (5 bases). Trimming removed 0 bases from V and 6 bases from J, with 13 bases in between. Germline values: CDR1 SGDLS, CDR2 YYNGEE. This CDR3 has 14 amino acids. CDR3: CASSVDGRAGEQYF. Here the CDR3 DNA reads TGTGCCAGCAGCGTAGACGGGCGGGCTGGCGAGCAGTACTTC.

The chain recombines TRBV2 with TRBJ2-1; TRBD1 matches 9 bases. CDR3 size: 16 residues. CDR1 is SNHLY and CDR2 is FYNNEI in the germline V gene. The V gene end was trimmed by 4 bases and the J gene end by 1 base; junction bases not matched to a gene: 5. CDR3 DNA sequence: TGTGCCAGCAGTGGGCTAGGGACAGGGTCCTACAATGAGCAGTTCTTC. The encoded protein is CASSGLGTGSYNEQFF. Full variable domain (rest looked up from reference TRBV2 and TRBJ2-1): EPEVTQTPSHQVTQMGQEVILRCVPISNHLYFYWYRQILGQKVEFLVSFYNNEISEKSEIFDDQFSVERPDGSNFTLKIRSTKLEDSAMYFCASSGLGTGSYNEQFFGPGTRLTVL.

In DNA, the CDR3 is TGCGCCAGCAGCTTGGCGGGGGGCGACTATGGCTACACCTTC. Amino acid sequence: CASSLAGGDYGYTF. The V gene is TRBV5-1, the J gene TRBJ1-2; D might be TRBD1 (6 bases). V was shortened by 0 bases and J by 3 bases, with 9 bases between the two germline ends. This CDR3 spans 14 amino acids. The germline V gene has CDR1 SGHRS and CDR2 YFSETQ.

This clone was seen a handful of times. The chain joins TRBV5-1 to TRBJ1-1; 8 nucleotides match TRBD1. The CDR3 totals 14 residues. J was trimmed by 7 bases and V by 3 bases; bases with no gene match: 8. CDR1 and CDR2 from the germline V gene are SGHRS and YFSETQ. CDR3 residues: CASSSRTGRVEAFF. As DNA, the CDR3 is TGCGCCAGCAGCTCGAGGACAGGGAGGGTTGAAGCTTTCTTT.

This clone has only a few counts. CDR3 in DNA: TGCAGCGGGGGGCCCCCGAGGGATACGCAGTATTTT. Translated, it gives CSGGPPRDTQYF. The J gene is TRBJ2-3, the V gene TRBV29-1; TRBD1 might be the D (6 bases). CDR3 length: 12 residues. Trimming removed 7 bases at V and 6 bases at J, with 14 bases between. Per the germline V gene, CDR1 is SQVTM and CDR2 is ANQGSEA.

The chain employs TRBV7-9 and TRBJ2-7; 11 bases are a match to TRBD2. The CDR3 consists of 15 residues. J was trimmed by 3 bases and V by 3 bases; bases with no gene match: 4. The V gene's germline CDR1 is SEHNR and CDR2 FQNEAQ (reference sequence). The CDR3 coding sequence is TGTGCCAGCAGCTTGCCGGGACTAGCGGACTACGAGCAGTACTTC. It encodes CASSLPGLADYEQYF.

The chain links TRBV6-4 to TRBJ2-5; possible D gene TRBD2, 6 bases. V was shortened by 6 bases and J by 5 bases, with 13 bases between the two germline ends. The CDR3 runs to 13 residues. CDR1 is MRHNA and CDR2 is SNTAGT in the germline V gene. The CDR3 reads CASSRDLGETQYF. CDR3 DNA sequence: TGTGCCAGCAGCCGGGACTTGGGGGAGACCCAGTACTTC.

This clone turned up a few times. This chain joins TRBV4-3 and TRBJ2-1; 10 positions agree with TRBD2. CDR1 is LGHNA and CDR2 is YSLEER in the germline V gene. J lost 6 bases, V lost 3 bases, and 14 bases had no gene match. This CDR3 contains 18 residues. CDR3 sequence: CASSQQGGPSGRANEQFF. As DNA, the CDR3 is TGCGCCAGCAGCCAGCAGGGGGGTCCCAGCGGGAGGGCCAATGAGCAGTTCTTC.

The chain employs TRBV7-9 and TRBJ1-1; the match to TRBD1 covers 7 bases. After removal of 5 bases from V and 12 bases from J, the junction contained 9 bases not matched to a gene. Germline lookup yields CDR1 SEHNR and CDR2 FQNEAQ (reference sequence). This CDR3 spans 12 amino acids. Written as DNA, the CDR3 is TGTGCCAGCAGCGTGGGGGCAGGGGGACCTTTCTTT. Protein: CASSVGAGGPFF.

Of note for this clone: Additional DNA sequences in this sample encode the identical CDR3. The chain uses TRBV9 and TRBJ2-1, with 10 bases that match TRBD2. Per the germline V gene, CDR1 is SGDLS and CDR2 is YYNGEE. V shed 3 bases, J shed 0 bases, and the junction held 0 bases outside the gene matches. The CDR3 is made up of 15 amino acids. CDR3 region: CASSASGSSYNEQFF. CDR3 in DNA: TGTGCCAGCAGCGCTAGCGGGAGCTCCTACAATGAGCAGTTCTTC.

The V call is TRBV7-9, the J call TRBJ1-1; D is perhaps TRBD1 (6 bases). Germline V gene sequence: CDR1 SEHNR, CDR2 FQNEAQ (reference sequence). V was pared by 5 bases and J by 9 bases, with 13 bases between. The CDR3 runs to 12 residues. The CDR3: CASSPDTGKAFF. The CDR3 nucleotides read TGTGCCAGCAGCCCCGATACAGGGAAAGCTTTCTTT.

The J gene is TRBJ2-1, the V gene TRBV15; D is unclear. The V gene lost 3 bases and the J gene lost 5 bases, with 17 bases spanning the gap. Germline V lookup: CDR1 LNHNV, CDR2 YYDKDF (reference sequence). The CDR3 runs 16 residues. The CDR3 loop is CATSRPLGTANNEQFF. DNA of the CDR3: TGTGCCACCAGCAGGCCATTGGGTACAGCCAACAATGAGCAGTTCTTC. The variable domain in full, with the rest retrieved from reference TRBV15 and TRBJ2-1, is DAMVIQNPRYQVTQFGKPVTLSCSQTLNHNVMYWYQQKSSQAPKLLFHYYDKDFNNEADTPDNFQSRRPNTSFCFLDIRSPGLGDTAMYLCATSRPLGTANNEQFFGPGTRLTVL.

This clone occurred a few times. V and J are TRBV10-3 and TRBJ2-7; weak D call: TRBD1 (5 bases). CDR1 is ENHRY, CDR2 SYGVKD, per germline. V lost 2 bases to trimming and J lost 1 base, with 9 bases between them. This CDR3 has 14 residues. CDR3 coding DNA: TGTGCCATCAGTGAGGCCGACAGATCCTACGAGCAGTACTTC. It codes for CAISEADRSYEQYF.

The chain uses TRBV9 and TRBJ2-3; TRBD1 might be the D (5 bases). Trimming removed 3 bases at V and 1 base at J, with 12 bases between. The germline V gene has CDR1 SGDLS and CDR2 YYNGEE. The CDR3 has 15 residues. CDR3 loop: CASSAGPYRTDTQYF. The CDR3, as DNA: TGTGCCAGCAGCGCAGGGCCCTACCGCACAGATACGCAGTATTTT.

This clone was detected a few times. Other DNA sequences from this sample encode an identical CDR3 as well. The chain is built from TRBV20-1 and TRBJ2-5, with D hard to call. CDR3 length: 10 amino acids. V lost 6 bases and J lost 1, with 3 bases in between. The germline gives CDR1 DFQATT, CDR2 SNEGSKA (reference sequence). The CDR3 is CSALQETQYF. The DNA of the CDR3 is TGCAGTGCCCTCCAAGAGACCCAGTACTTC.

This chain's CDR3 is CASRQRRAGRVEKLFF. The CDR3 DNA follows: TGTGCCAGCAGACAAAGACGAGCAGGGCGCGTTGAAAAACTGTTTTTT. V and J are TRBV21-1 and TRBJ1-4; TRBD1, the table's D call, lacks a check against the DNA. TRBV21-1 is reported as a pseudogene. The CDR3 length is 16 residues.

V and J are TRBV9 and TRBJ2-3, with D possibly matching TRBD1 (5 bases). This CDR3 is 15 amino acids long. Deletions cut 3 bases from V and 6 bases from J, with 17 bases between. Per germline, CDR1 SGDLS and CDR2 YYNGEE. The CDR3 loop is CASSARQRASDTQYF. The CDR3 DNA reads TGTGCCAGCAGCGCCCGACAGAGAGCCTCGGATACGCAGTATTTT.

Only a few counts were recorded for this clone. V is TRBV5-1 and J is TRBJ2-3; 7 nucleotides match TRBD1. This CDR3 has 13 residues. Per the germline V gene, CDR1 is SGHRS and CDR2 is YFSETQ. V lost 8 bases and J lost 1; bases outside the gene matches: 4. The CDR3 reads CASRDSRTDTQYF. CDR3 in DNA: TGCGCCAGTAGGGACAGCCGCACAGATACGCAGTATTTT.

V usage is TRBV4-3 and J usage is TRBJ1-2, with 8 bases aligning to TRBD1. The CDR3 is 17 residues long. Unmatched junction bases numbered 17, after V lost 3 bases and J lost 8 bases. CDR1 is LGHNA, CDR2 YSLEER, per germline. CDR3 amino acids: CASSQSTGAVRNRGYTF. The DNA of the CDR3 is TGCGCCAGCAGCCAGTCGACAGGGGCGGTACGGAATCGCGGCTACACCTTC.

This clone was detected a few times. This chain links TRBV14 with TRBJ2-5, with unresolved D. Germline CDR1 is SGHDN and CDR2 is FVKESK. Deletions cut 1 base from V and 1 base from J, with 7 bases between. The CDR3 is 14 amino acids. The DNA of the CDR3 is TGTGCCAGCAGCCAAGGATCGAGCCAAGAGACCCAGTACTTC. Its protein is CASSQGSSQETQYF.